This T cell receptor beta chain was sequenced for a study of shared clonotypes between healthy human individuals. Trimming left V 0 bases short and J 3 bases short, with 14 bases between. The CDR3 consists of 16 residues. Germline V gives CDR1 MNHEY, CDR2 SMNVEV (reference sequence). Generated by immunoSEQ multiplex PCR, the TCRdb table keeps only in-frame clones and is missing some. The sample has 2.3 million or so clones, more than 85% seen once; the top ten hold 0.3% to 0.4%. Sequenced material: naive CD4+ T cells from PBMCs. Subset noted: CD45RA+ positively selected. The TCR comes from a man in his late teens or twenties in good health. Some clones in this sample may be carry-over from other donors' samples. The rearrangement links TRBV27 to TRBJ1-1; D may be TRBD1 (6 bases). The CDR3: CASSLSRGALDTEAFF. The CDR3 coding sequence is TGTGCCAGCAGTTTATCTCGGGGGGCGTTGGACACTGAAGCTTTCTTT.